A selection of T cell receptor beta chains follows, all from one sample in a study of blood T cell repertoires in COVID-19. Clones were sequenced by immunoSEQ multiplex PCR, and TCRdb holds only the in-frame ones, with some missing. The sample contains some 270,000 clones, more than 80% of which appear only once. Material for sequencing was PBMCs or T cells enriched from blood (not recorded which). These receptors all stem from a woman aged 25 to 39 with acute COVID-19. The CDR3 runs from the conserved cysteine through the conserved F or W. D genes are given only for firm matches. Rows give clone size only sometimes, using once, few, many, or a class for an expanded clone.

TRBV2	few	14	TRBJ1-2	-	CASSPRGQYYGYTF	TGTGCCAGCAGTCCCCGGGGACAATACTATGGCTACACCTTC
TRBV9	-	13	TRBJ1-1	TRBD1	CASSVGGGGEAFF	TGTGCCAGCAGCGTAGGAGGGGGCGGGGAAGCTTTCTTT
TRBV19	-	17	TRBJ1-6	-	CASSQDLRGRRNSPLHF	TGTGCCAGTAGTCAGGATTTAAGGGGTCGGCGTAATTCACCCCTCCACTTT
TRBV6-6	-	14	TRBJ2-1	-	CASSYSNPGGEQFF	TGTGCCAGCAGTTACTCTAATCCTGGAGGCGAGCAGTTCTTC
TRBV6-2/TRBV6-3	-	14	TRBJ1-2	TRBD1	CASSVTGQTYGYTF	TGTGCCAGCAGCGTGACAGGGCAAACTTATGGCTACACCTTC
TRBV5-5	-	15	TRBJ2-3	TRBD1	CASSLVGQATDTQYF	TGTGCCAGCAGCTTGGTCGGACAGGCCACAGATACGCAGTATTTT
TRBV28	-	14	TRBJ2-3	-	CASSTRTITDTQYF	TGTGCCAGCAGTACCCGGACTATTACAGATACGCAGTATTTT
TRBV19	-	16	TRBJ1-5	-	CASQSAELYLNQPQHF	TGTGCCAGCCAATCGGCGGAGCTATACCTCAATCAGCCCCAGCATTTT
TRBV15	-	13	TRBJ1-6	-	CATSSRENSPLHF	TGTGCCACCAGCAGCCGGGAAAATTCACCCCTCCACTTT
TRBV5-4	-	14	TRBJ1-2	TRBD1	CASSQQGSRYGYTF	TGTGCCAGCAGCCAACAGGGGAGTAGGTATGGCTACACCTTC
TRBV4-2	-	16	TRBJ2-1	TRBD2	CASSLMMAGVSNEQFF	TGTGCCAGCAGCCTCATGATGGCGGGAGTTTCCAATGAGCAGTTCTTC
TRBV24-1	-	18	TRBJ1-1	-	CATSDPDRPPVGNTEAFF	TGTGCCACCAGTGACCCCGACAGGCCGCCCGTAGGGAACACTGAAGCTTTCTTT
TRBV6-2/TRBV6-3	-	13	TRBJ2-7	-	CASSSQQLYEQYF	TGTGCCAGCAGTTCCCAACAATTATACGAGCAGTACTTC
TRBV5-4	once	15	TRBJ2-7	-	CASSSPGQSSYEQYF	TGTGCCAGCAGCTCCCCGGGACAAAGTTCCTACGAGCAGTACTTC
TRBV19	-	17	TRBJ2-4	TRBD1	CASSSLGTVLAKNIQYF	TGTGCCAGTAGTAGCCTGGGGACAGTCTTAGCCAAAAACATTCAGTACTTC
TRBV7-3	-	13	TRBJ1-1	-	CASSLITGTEAFF	TGTGCCAGCAGCTTAATCACAGGGACTGAAGCTTTCTTT
TRBV6-2/TRBV6-3	-	14	TRBJ1-2	-	CASSAGNLNYGYTF	TGTGCCAGCAGTGCAGGGAACCTGAACTATGGCTACACCTTC
TRBV5-1	-	17	TRBJ2-2	TRBD2	CASSSQAGGPNTGELFF	TGCGCCAGCAGCTCCCAAGCGGGAGGGCCGAACACCGGGGAGCTGTTTTTT
TRBV6-2/TRBV6-3	once	17	TRBJ2-7	TRBD2	CASSYSFSGTNSYEQYF	TGTGCCAGCAGTTACTCGTTTAGCGGGACCAACTCCTACGAGCAGTACTTC
TRBV3-1/TRBV3-2	-	13	TRBJ2-3	-	CASSQTLADTQYF	TGTGCCAGCAGCCAAACCCTAGCAGATACGCAGTATTTT
TRBV27	-	17	TRBJ2-7	TRBD1	CASKWTGDLRSSYEQYF	TGTGCCAGTAAATGGACAGGGGACCTAAGAAGCTCCTACGAGCAGTACTTC
TRBV14	-	14	TRBJ1-2	-	CASSQRTGGYGYTF	TGTGCCAGCAGCCAGCGTACAGGTGGCTATGGCTACACCTTC
TRBV15	-	15	TRBJ2-7	TRBD2	CATSLRTSGTHEQYF	TGTGCCACCAGCCTCCGGACTAGCGGGACGCACGAGCAGTACTTC
TRBV4-1	few	15	TRBJ1-1	TRBD1	CASSQATGVKTEAFF	TGCGCCAGCAGCCAGGCCACAGGGGTTAAGACTGAAGCTTTCTTT
TRBV4-3	-	16	TRBJ2-3	TRBD2	CASSQETGTSIDTQYF	TGCGCCAGCAGCCAAGAGACTGGGACTAGCATTGATACGCAGTATTTT
TRBV13	-	14	TRBJ2-2	-	CASRIAFSGGELFF	TGTGCCAGCAGAATTGCCTTTTCGGGCGGGGAGCTGTTTTTT
TRBV7-2	-	14	TRBJ1-1	-	CASSLKHKNTEAFF	TGTGCCAGCAGCTTAAAACATAAGAACACTGAAGCTTTCTTT
TRBV7-2	-	15	TRBJ2-2	TRBD1	CASSFNTGVPGELFF	TGTGCCAGCAGCTTTAATACAGGGGTACCCGGGGAGCTGTTTTTT
TRBV3-1/TRBV3-2	-	13	TRBJ2-3	-	CASSQDGGDTQYF	TGTGCCAGCAGCCAAGATGGGGGGGATACGCAGTATTTT
TRBV10-1	-	15	TRBJ1-3	TRBD1	CASSEDRAPGNTIYF	TGCGCCAGCAGTGAGGACAGGGCACCTGGAAACACCATATATTTT
TRBV7-9	-	12	TRBJ2-7	-	CASSPREREQYF	TGTGCCAGCAGCCCTCGGGAACGAGAGCAGTACTTC
TRBV9	-	14	TRBJ1-1	-	CASSVVGGSTEAFF	TGTGCCAGCAGCGTAGTAGGGGGAAGTACTGAAGCTTTCTTT
TRBV19	-	15	TRBJ2-7	TRBD1	CASSSRDSVSYEQYF	TGTGCCAGTAGTTCCCGGGACAGCGTCTCCTACGAGCAGTACTTC
TRBV19	-	14	TRBJ2-7	-	CASSQQGIPYEQYF	TGTGCCAGTAGTCAACAGGGAATCCCCTACGAGCAGTACTTC
TRBV19	-	13	TRBJ2-1	TRBD1	CASSMGTGSTQFF	TGTGCCAGTAGTATGGGGACAGGGTCTACGCAGTTCTTC
TRBV28	-	14	TRBJ2-1	TRBD2	CASKISGTYNEQFF	TGTGCCAGCAAGATTAGCGGGACCTACAATGAGCAGTTCTTC
TRBV4-1	-	17	TRBJ2-1	TRBD2	CASSQDPTSGNYNEQFF	TGCGCCAGCAGCCAAGATCCGACTAGCGGGAACTACAATGAGCAGTTCTTC
TRBV7-9	-	15	TRBJ2-3	TRBD2	CASSSALAGGDTQYF	TGTGCCAGCAGCTCCGCCTTAGCGGGAGGGGATACGCAGTATTTT
TRBV28	-	14	TRBJ2-7	-	CASSEGDGSYEQYF	TGTGCCAGCAGTGAGGGTGACGGCTCCTACGAGCAGTACTTC
TRBV7-2	-	13	TRBJ1-1	-	CASSYSKNTEAFF	TGTGCCAGCAGCTACAGCAAGAACACTGAAGCTTTCTTT
TRBV27	-	14	TRBJ2-7	-	CASSFQGWSYEQYF	TGTGCCAGCAGTTTCCAGGGTTGGTCCTACGAGCAGTACTTC
TRBV7-9	-	11	TRBJ2-1	TRBD1	CASSTDRVSFF	TGTGCCAGCAGCACGGACAGGGTTAGCTTCTTC
TRBV5-5	-	15	TRBJ2-7	TRBD2	CASSLNGLGNYEQYF	TGTGCCAGCAGCCTGAACGGACTAGGGAACTACGAGCAGTACTTC
TRBV30	-	13	TRBJ1-5	-	CAWSVATNQPQHF	TGTGCCTGGAGTGTAGCGACCAATCAGCCCCAGCATTTT
TRBV27	-	11	TRBJ2-7	-	CASSFRGEQYF	TGTGCCAGCAGTTTTAGGGGCGAGCAGTACTTC
TRBV7-2	-	14	TRBJ2-7	TRBD1	CASSSTGGPYEQYF	TGTGCCAGCAGTTCCACAGGGGGTCCCTACGAGCAGTACTTC
TRBV1	-	15	TRBJ2-7	-	CTSSRILAQSYEQYF	TGCACCAGCAGCCGGATACTAGCGCAAAGCTACGAGCAGTACTTC
TRBV28	-	16	TRBJ2-1	-	CASSRPLASPDNEQFF	TGTGCCAGCAGTCGCCCTCTAGCATCTCCCGACAATGAGCAGTTCTTC
TRBV27	-	13	TRBJ2-1	-	CASSLGLWNEQFF	TGTGCCAGCAGTTTAGGACTCTGGAATGAGCAGTTCTTC
TRBV24-1	-	16	TRBJ2-3	-	CATSDLQGDFTDTQYF	TGTGCCACCAGTGATTTGCAGGGGGACTTCACAGATACGCAGTATTTT
TRBV5-6	-	16	TRBJ2-2	-	CASSLGQVANTGELFF	TGTGCCAGCAGCTTGGGGCAGGTCGCGAACACCGGGGAGCTGTTTTTT
TRBV10-3	-	14	TRBJ1-2	TRBD1	CAISDKGALKGYTF	TGTGCCATCAGTGATAAGGGGGCTCTAAAGGGCTACACCTTC
TRBV9	-	13	TRBJ2-3	-	CASSAPYTDTQYF	TGTGCCAGCAGCGCCCCGTACACAGATACGCAGTATTTT